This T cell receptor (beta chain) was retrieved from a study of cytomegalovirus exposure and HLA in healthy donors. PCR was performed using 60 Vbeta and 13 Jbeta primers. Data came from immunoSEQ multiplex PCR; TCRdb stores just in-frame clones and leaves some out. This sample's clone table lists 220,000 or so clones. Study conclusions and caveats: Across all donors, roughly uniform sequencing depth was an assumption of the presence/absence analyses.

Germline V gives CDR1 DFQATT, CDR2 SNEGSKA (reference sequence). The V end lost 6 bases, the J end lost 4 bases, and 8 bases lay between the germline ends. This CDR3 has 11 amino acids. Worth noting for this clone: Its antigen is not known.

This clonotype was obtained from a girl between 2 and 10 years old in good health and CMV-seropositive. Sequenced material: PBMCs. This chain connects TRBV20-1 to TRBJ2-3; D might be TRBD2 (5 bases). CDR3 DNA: TGCAGTGCGGTGAGGGCAGATACGCAGTATTTT. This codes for CSAVRADTQYF.